A selection of T cell receptor beta chains follows, all from one sample in a study of blood T cell repertoires in COVID-19. The table came from immunoSEQ multiplex PCR; TCRdb's copy has only in-frame clones and leaves some out. The sample has a few hundred thousand clones, approximately 88% seen once; the top ten hold approximately 7.2%. The sample was peripheral blood. Receptor source: a woman under 40 who had recovered from COVID-19. CDR3s include the opening cysteine and the closing phenylalanine or tryptophan. The order of the fields is CDR3 protein, CDR3 DNA, clone size, D gene, V gene, J gene. D genes are given only for firm matches. Not every row has a clone size; where given, it reads once, few, many or a size class.

CASSLGTRVRTNYGYTF	TGCGCCAGCAGCTTGGGCACCAGGGTCAGAACTAACTATGGCTACACCTTC	.	.	TRBV5-1	TRBJ1-2
CASSPTGGSYNEQFF	TGTGCCAGCAGTCCCACAGGGGGCTCCTACAATGAGCAGTTCTTC	once	TRBD1	TRBV27	TRBJ2-1
CASSAQDSPEFGYTF	TGTGCCAGCAGCGCACAGGACAGCCCGGAGTTTGGCTACACCTTC	.	.	TRBV9	TRBJ1-2
CASRTPQGAEEKLFF	TGTGCCAGTAGGACGCCTCAGGGGGCGGAGGAAAAACTGTTTTTT	.	TRBD1	TRBV19	TRBJ1-4
CSVGQLPEAFF	TGCAGCGTTGGACAGCTGCCTGAAGCTTTCTTT	.	.	TRBV29-1	TRBJ1-1
CASSVHGAGQFF	TGTGCCAGCTCCGTGCATGGGGCAGGGCAGTTCTTC	.	.	TRBV2	TRBJ2-1
CASSTRQGTYNEQFF	TGTGCCAGTAGTACTAGACAGGGTACCTACAATGAGCAGTTCTTC	.	TRBD1	TRBV19	TRBJ2-1
CASSSGGQISNQPQHF	TGTGCCAGCAGCTCGGGTGGACAGATTAGCAATCAGCCCCAGCATTTT	.	.	TRBV7-8	TRBJ1-5
CASSYVAGNQPQHF	TGTGCCAGCAGTTACGTGGCGGGCAATCAGCCCCAGCATTTT	.	.	TRBV6-5	TRBJ1-5
CASSLSWDSPLKAYEQYF	TGTGCCAGCAGTTTATCCTGGGACTCGCCATTAAAAGCCTACGAGCAGTACTTC	.	.	TRBV27	TRBJ2-7
CASSSGTHYEQYF	TGTGCCAGCTCTTCCGGGACACACTACGAGCAGTACTTC	.	.	TRBV27	TRBJ2-7
CASSPVGQAPNTGELFF	TGTGCCAGCAGCCCGGTGGGCCAGGCACCGAACACCGGGGAGCTGTTTTTT	.	.	TRBV5-7	TRBJ2-2
CASSPRTHGSQPQHF	TGTGCCAGCAGTCCCAGGACACACGGAAGTCAGCCCCAGCATTTT	.	.	TRBV6-2/TRBV6-3	TRBJ1-5
CASSSGGASEKLFF	TGTGCCAGCAGTTCGGGGGGGGCATCGGAAAAACTGTTTTTT	.	.	TRBV28	TRBJ1-4
CASSQGGAAGELFF	TGTGCCAGCAGCCAAGGGGGCGCGGCCGGGGAGCTGTTTTTT	.	TRBD1	TRBV11-3	TRBJ2-2
CASSRTGEPELFF	TGTGCCAGTAGCCGTACAGGGGAGCCGGAGCTGTTTTTT	.	TRBD1	TRBV19	TRBJ2-2
CASNTNDRGAFF	TGTGCCAGCAACACCAACGACAGGGGAGCTTTCTTT	.	TRBD1	TRBV11-2	TRBJ1-1
CASSLGSSGYNEQFF	TGCGCCAGCAGCTTGGGGTCTAGCGGGTACAATGAGCAGTTCTTC	once	TRBD2	TRBV5-1	TRBJ2-1
CASTYPQRGERETQYF	TGTGCCAGCACCTACCCCCAGCGGGGAGAGAGAGAGACCCAGTACTTC	.	TRBD2	TRBV6-6	TRBJ2-5
CASSSPSGGYNEQFF	TGCGCCAGCAGCTCACCAAGCGGGGGGTACAATGAGCAGTTCTTC	.	TRBD2	TRBV5-1	TRBJ2-1
CASSQTGQSSGELFF	TGTGCCAGCAGCCAAACGGGACAGTCTTCCGGGGAGCTGTTTTTT	.	TRBD1	TRBV6-5	TRBJ2-2
CASSPPTGYSNQPQHF	TGTGCCAGCAGTCCTCCGACAGGCTATAGCAATCAGCCCCAGCATTTT	.	.	TRBV6-6	TRBJ1-5
CASTQQGKGNQPQHF	TGTGCCAGCACCCAACAGGGGAAGGGAAATCAGCCCCAGCATTTT	.	TRBD1	TRBV28	TRBJ1-5
CASWGTGAWYGYTF	TGTGCCAGCTGGGGGACAGGGGCCTGGTATGGCTACACCTTC	.	TRBD1	TRBV27	TRBJ1-2
CASGAGGLSEQYF	TGTGCCAGCGGCGCGGGGGGCCTTTCCGAGCAGTACTTC	.	TRBD2	TRBV7-3	TRBJ2-7
CASSLRRQGDEQYF	TGTGCCAGCAGTCTGCGGCGACAGGGTGACGAGCAGTACTTC	once	TRBD1	TRBV28	TRBJ2-7
CASSLWTREQETQYF	TGTGCCAGCAGTTTATGGACCCGGGAACAAGAGACCCAGTACTTC	.	.	TRBV28	TRBJ2-5
CASSQQGFSYNEQFF	TGTGCCAGCAGCCAACAGGGATTCTCCTACAATGAGCAGTTCTTC	.	.	TRBV5-4	TRBJ2-1
CASSLFPGRSTGELFF	TGTGCCAGCAGTTTATTCCCTGGTCGGAGCACCGGGGAGCTGTTTTTT	.	.	TRBV28	TRBJ2-2
CASSLDRGSTEAFF	TGTGCCAGCAGCTTAGATAGGGGAAGCACTGAAGCTTTCTTT	.	.	TRBV7-8	TRBJ1-1
CATSRLRDSPGSGNTIYF	TGTGCCACCAGCCGACTACGGGACAGTCCGGGCTCTGGAAACACCATATATTTT	.	TRBD1	TRBV15	TRBJ1-3
CASSQEEQVNTGELFF	TGCGCCAGCAGCCAAGAGGAACAGGTGAACACCGGGGAGCTGTTTTTT	.	.	TRBV4-3	TRBJ2-2
CASSLTSGRLGEQYF	TGTGCCAGCAGCCTAACTAGCGGGCGCCTCGGCGAGCAGTACTTC	few	TRBD2	TRBV14	TRBJ2-7
CASSLSQGTEAFF	TGCGCCAGCAGCTTGTCTCAGGGGACTGAAGCTTTCTTT	.	.	TRBV5-1	TRBJ1-1
CASSLRDRGIRTDTQYF	TGCGCCAGCAGCCTACGGGACAGGGGAATCCGCACAGATACGCAGTATTTT	few	TRBD1	TRBV4-1	TRBJ2-3
CASSNRGSPTNEKLFF	TGTGCCAGCAGTAACAGGGGATCCCCCACTAATGAAAAACTGTTTTTT	.	TRBD1	TRBV28	TRBJ1-4
CASSYDRGNNIQYF	TGTGCCAGCAGCTACGACAGGGGGAACAACATTCAGTACTTC	.	TRBD1	TRBV6-5	TRBJ2-4
CASSSRTSGGTDTQYF	TGTGCCAGCAGCTCTCGGACTAGCGGGGGCACAGATACGCAGTATTTT	.	TRBD2	TRBV9	TRBJ2-3
CASRQDSGGAGDTQYF	TGTGCCAGCAGACAGGATAGCGGGGGGGCAGGAGATACGCAGTATTTT	.	TRBD2	TRBV5-4	TRBJ2-3
CASSFPRGGLAGGRPYF	TGTGCCAGCAGTTTTCCCAGGGGAGGACTAGCGGGGGGGCGGCCGTATTTT	.	TRBD2	TRBV28	TRBJ2-3
CASSLGGGRNEQFF	TGTGCCAGCAGTTTAGGCGGGGGGAGGAATGAGCAGTTCTTC	.	TRBD2	TRBV28	TRBJ2-1
CASSLTGEDTEAFF	TGTGCCAGCAGTCTTACAGGGGAGGACACTGAAGCTTTCTTT	.	TRBD1	TRBV2	TRBJ1-1
CASSPRGSNQPQHF	TGTGCCAGCAGCCCTCGGGGGAGCAATCAGCCCCAGCATTTT	once	.	TRBV6-2/TRBV6-3	TRBJ1-5
CASNRGSQPQHF	TGTGCCAGCAACAGAGGGTCCCAGCCCCAGCATTTT	.	.	TRBV28	TRBJ1-5
CASSIRPGTGGKANYGYTF	TGTGCCAGCAGCATAAGGCCCGGGACAGGGGGGAAAGCTAACTATGGCTACACCTTC	.	.	TRBV21-1	TRBJ1-2
CASSLQGGAEQYF	TGTGCCAGCAGCTTACAGGGCGGCGCGGAGCAGTACTTC	once	.	TRBV11-1	TRBJ2-7
CASSYSGGENEKLFF	TGTGCCAGCAGTTACTCCGGGGGTGAGAATGAAAAACTGTTTTTT	.	.	TRBV6-6	TRBJ1-4
CAISEGVNYGYTF	TGTGCCATCAGTGAGGGAGTGAACTATGGCTACACCTTC	.	.	TRBV10-3	TRBJ1-2
CASSVWGAEAFF	TGTGCCAGCAGTGTTTGGGGGGCTGAAGCTTTCTTT	.	.	TRBV27	TRBJ1-1
CASRLTTGVYGYTF	TGTGCCAGCAGACTTACAACAGGGGTCTATGGCTACACCTTC	.	TRBD1	TRBV28	TRBJ1-2
CATSDWTGAGANVLTF	TGTGCCACCAGTGACTGGACAGGGGCTGGGGCCAACGTCCTGACTTTC	.	TRBD1	TRBV24-1	TRBJ2-6
CASSLARIRDEQYF	TGTGCCAGCAGCTTAGCTAGGATCCGGGACGAGCAGTACTTC	once	.	TRBV7-8	TRBJ2-7
CASSLGTGGGEQYF	TGCGCCAGCAGCTTGGGGACAGGGGGCGGGGAGCAGTACTTC	.	TRBD1	TRBV5-1	TRBJ2-7
CASSFIGGSSGANVLTF	TGTGCCAGCAGCTTTATAGGGGGAAGTTCTGGGGCCAACGTCCTGACTTTC	.	.	TRBV12-1	TRBJ2-6
CASSYPPSGYTF	TGTGCCAGCAGCTACCCCCCAAGCGGCTACACCTTC	.	.	TRBV28	TRBJ1-2
CASSLQPGTGIYEQYF	TGCGCCAGCAGCTTACAACCCGGGACAGGGATCTACGAGCAGTACTTC	.	TRBD1	TRBV5-1	TRBJ2-7
CASSLRRGAGDEQFF	TGTGCCAGCAGTTTACGTCGGGGGGCCGGGGATGAGCAGTTCTTC	.	.	TRBV28	TRBJ2-1
CASSSEGGRVDTQYF	TGTGCCAGCAGTTCCGAAGGGGGGAGGGTAGATACGCAGTATTTT	.	.	TRBV6-5	TRBJ2-3
CATSPSLAGGSTDTQYF	TGTGCCACCAGCCCTAGTTTAGCGGGGGGTAGCACAGATACGCAGTATTTT	.	TRBD2	TRBV15	TRBJ2-3
CASSFRGGELFF	TGTGCCAGCAGCTTTCGGGGCGGGGAGCTGTTTTTT	many	.	TRBV7-9	TRBJ2-2